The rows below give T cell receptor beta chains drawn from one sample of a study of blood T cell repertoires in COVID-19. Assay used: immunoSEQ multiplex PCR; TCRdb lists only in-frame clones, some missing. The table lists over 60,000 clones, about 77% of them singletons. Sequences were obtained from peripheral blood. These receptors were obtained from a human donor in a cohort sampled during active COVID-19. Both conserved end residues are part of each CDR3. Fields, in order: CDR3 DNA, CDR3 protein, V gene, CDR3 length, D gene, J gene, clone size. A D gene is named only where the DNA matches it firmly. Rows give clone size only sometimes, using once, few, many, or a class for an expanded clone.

DNA: TGTGCCAGCAGCCAACTAGCGGGGGGGCCCGGTTACGAGCAGTACTTC
CDR3: CASSQLAGGPGYEQYF
V: TRBV3-1/TRBV3-2
length: 16
D: TRBD2
J: TRBJ2-7
size: few

DNA: TGTGCCAGTAAAGAGAGCGGCGGCCGCACAGATACGCAGTATTTT
CDR3: CASKESGGRTDTQYF
V: TRBV19
length: 15
D: .
J: TRBJ2-3
size: few

DNA: TGTGCCAGCAGCTCGAGGGGCAGGGGTGCTGAAGCTTTCTTT
CDR3: CASSSRGRGAEAFF
V: TRBV5-6
length: 14
D: .
J: TRBJ1-1
size: .

DNA: TGTGCCAGCAGCCGGGACTCGCTCTACGAGCAGTACTTC
CDR3: CASSRDSLYEQYF
V: TRBV5-4
length: 13
D: .
J: TRBJ2-7
size: .

DNA: TGTGCCAGCAGCCCCCTACAGGGGTTCAACTCCTACGAGCAGTACTTC
CDR3: CASSPLQGFNSYEQYF
V: TRBV3-1/TRBV3-2
length: 16
D: TRBD1
J: TRBJ2-7
size: few

DNA: TGTGCCAGCAGCGTGGGGACAGGGCTTAATGAAAAACTGTTTTTT
CDR3: CASSVGTGLNEKLFF
V: TRBV9
length: 15
D: TRBD1
J: TRBJ1-4
size: .

DNA: TGTGCCAGCAGTTTCGCGGGTTCCCGGATGAACACTGAAGCTTTCTTT
CDR3: CASSFAGSRMNTEAFF
V: TRBV28
length: 16
D: .
J: TRBJ1-1
size: .

DNA: TGTGCCAGCAGTTCCTCCCGTGAAGCTTTCTTT
CDR3: CASSSSREAFF
V: TRBV6-5
length: 11
D: .
J: TRBJ1-1
size: .

DNA: TGTGCCAGCAGCCTGGCCAGCGGGAGCGGCACCGGGGAGCTGTTTTTT
CDR3: CASSLASGSGTGELFF
V: TRBV7-9
length: 16
D: TRBD2
J: TRBJ2-2
size: few

DNA: TGTGCCAGCAGCTTTATAGCGGGCTATCCCGCTGAGGGACCAAACCGTGCCGGGGAGCTGTTTTTT
CDR3: CASSFIAGYPAEGPNRAGELFF
V: TRBV7-6
length: 22
D: TRBD2
J: TRBJ2-2
size: .

DNA: TGTGCCAGTAGTATAGAGGGGGCGGATACGCAGTATTTT
CDR3: CASSIEGADTQYF
V: TRBV19
length: 13
D: .
J: TRBJ2-3
size: .

DNA: TGTGCCAGCAGTCTCCGGGTGGCCGGTAGCGGAGGGCGCTCGGATGAGCAGTTCTTC
CDR3: CASSLRVAGSGGRSDEQFF
V: TRBV27
length: 19
D: .
J: TRBJ2-1
size: .

DNA: TGTGCCAGCAGACTACAGGTGAGGACTGAAGCTTTCTTT
CDR3: CASRLQVRTEAFF
V: TRBV28
length: 13
D: .
J: TRBJ1-1
size: .

DNA: TGTGCCAGCTCTTACGACAGGGCCGCTTTCTTT
CDR3: CASSYDRAAFF
V: TRBV18
length: 11
D: TRBD1
J: TRBJ1-1
size: .

DNA: TGTGCCAGCAGGCCCACTGCAACAGGGGCTGGAAACACCATATATTTT
CDR3: CASRPTATGAGNTIYF
V: TRBV7-6
length: 16
D: TRBD1
J: TRBJ1-3
size: once

DNA: TGCGCCAGCAAATTGGGGGCAGCTACAGATACGCAGTATTTT
CDR3: CASKLGAATDTQYF
V: TRBV5-1
length: 14
D: .
J: TRBJ2-3
size: once

DNA: TGTGCCAGCAGTGGGGAGACAGGGGAAGGAAGAACCCAGCATTTT
CDR3: CASSGETGEGRTQHF
V: TRBV2
length: 15
D: TRBD1
J: TRBJ1-5
size: few

DNA: TGTGCCAGTAGTTACGGGTCAGGGGGGAATCAGCCCCAGCATTTT
CDR3: CASSYGSGGNQPQHF
V: TRBV19
length: 15
D: TRBD1
J: TRBJ1-5
size: .

DNA: TGTGCCAGCAGCATCCGTCGGCAAGAGACCCAGTACTTC
CDR3: CASSIRRQETQYF
V: TRBV5-6
length: 13
D: .
J: TRBJ2-5
size: .

DNA: TGTGCCAGCAGCTCGACAGGGCGCTATGGCTACACCTTC
CDR3: CASSSTGRYGYTF
V: TRBV11-2
length: 13
D: TRBD1
J: TRBJ1-2
size: .

DNA: TGCAGCGTTTTAGGGGGGGTCTACAATGAGCAGTTCTTC
CDR3: CSVLGGVYNEQFF
V: TRBV29-1
length: 13
D: .
J: TRBJ2-1
size: .

DNA: TGTGCCAGTAGTATAGGAGGGGGCGTGACAGATACGCAGTATTTT
CDR3: CASSIGGGVTDTQYF
V: TRBV19
length: 15
D: TRBD1
J: TRBJ2-3
size: few

DNA: TGTGCCAGTAGTACTCTGACCCCGACTGTGGGCACCGGGGAGCTGTTTTTT
CDR3: CASSTLTPTVGTGELFF
V: TRBV19
length: 17
D: .
J: TRBJ2-2
size: .

DNA: TGTGCCAGCTCACGAGGCGGGGGGGAGCTCACTGAAGCTTTCTTT
CDR3: CASSRGGGELTEAFF
V: TRBV18
length: 15
D: .
J: TRBJ1-1
size: once

DNA: TGCGCCAGCACCCTACTAGCGGGAGGGACAAATGAGCAGTTCTTC
CDR3: CASTLLAGGTNEQFF
V: TRBV10-1
length: 15
D: TRBD2
J: TRBJ2-1
size: .

DNA: TGTGCCAGCAGCCAACAGGGGCCCAATTCACCCCTCCACTTT
CDR3: CASSQQGPNSPLHF
V: TRBV4-2
length: 14
D: .
J: TRBJ1-6
size: .

DNA: TGTGCCAGCAGCCAGGGGGACTATGGCTACACCTTC
CDR3: CASSQGDYGYTF
V: TRBV28
length: 12
D: TRBD1
J: TRBJ1-2
size: .

DNA: TGTGCCAGCAGTAGGGAGGGAGGCCAGGGAGAGACCCAGTACTTC
CDR3: CASSREGGQGETQYF
V: TRBV6-4
length: 15
D: TRBD2
J: TRBJ2-5
size: .

DNA: TGTGCCAGCAAGGACTTTAGTTATAGCAATCAGCCCCAGCATTTT
CDR3: CASKDFSYSNQPQHF
V: TRBV6-5
length: 15
D: .
J: TRBJ1-5
size: few

DNA: TGTGCCAGCAGCCAAAGGCAGGGGGATACGCAGTATTTT
CDR3: CASSQRQGDTQYF
V: TRBV3-1/TRBV3-2
length: 13
D: .
J: TRBJ2-3
size: .

DNA: TGTGCCAGCAGCCGGTGGGGACAGGACGAGCAGTACTTC
CDR3: CASSRWGQDEQYF
V: TRBV7-9
length: 13
D: TRBD1
J: TRBJ2-7
size: .

DNA: TGTGCCAGCAGCTTAGGGCAGAACTATGGCTACACCTTC
CDR3: CASSLGQNYGYTF
V: TRBV7-9
length: 13
D: .
J: TRBJ1-2
size: .

DNA: TGTGCCAGCAGCTTAGCGTGGGGACAGAAGAATGAGCAGTTCTTC
CDR3: CASSLAWGQKNEQFF
V: TRBV7-9
length: 15
D: TRBD1
J: TRBJ2-1
size: .